This TCR beta chain is from a study of T cell repertoires in cytomegalovirus infection. A single record per CDR3 protein comes from TCRdb applying MiXCR to the reads. The sample records a few hundred thousand distinct CDR3 sequences, just under 25% being singletons. V was cut by 1 base and J by 0 bases, with 9 bases left in between. The CDR3 extends over 15 amino acids. CDR1 is SGHTA and CDR2 is FQGNSA in the germline V gene. This clonotype was seen at least ten times. Its antigen is not identified. The V call is TRBV7-2, the J call TRBJ1-2; D unclear. The sequence derives from a human donor in good health (CMV status not recorded). Some clones in this sample may be carry-over from other donors' samples. This specimen consisted of cultured PBMCs, obtained from culture after CMV antigen stimulation. The CDR3 DNA reads as TGTGCCAGCAGCTTAGTTCCAGACTCTAACTATGGCTACACCTTC. It encodes CASSLVPDSNYGYTF.